Listed below are T cell receptor beta chains from one sample, sequenced in a study of immune characterization of retroperitoneal liposarcoma. Via MiXCR, TCRdb re-called the PCR reads, giving one row per CDR3 protein. The sample yields under 11,000 distinct CDR3 sequences, 25% to 35% seen once. Input material: tumor tissue. Receptors originate from a male donor with retroperitoneal liposarcoma. Each CDR3 is given with its conserved first and last residue. The D gene is left open where the match is weak. Only some rows state a clone size, as once, few, many or a class for expanded clones.

abundance	v_gene	d_gene	j_gene	CDR3nt	CDR3aa
medium-sized	TRBV12-3/TRBV12-4	-	TRBJ2-1	TGTGCCAGCAGTTTAGCCAATCCAGGCGAGCAGTTCTTC	CASSLANPGEQFF
-	TRBV11-2	-	TRBJ2-1	TGTGCCAGCAGCTTAGATCCGCCCTTCCTAGACTCCTACAATGAGCAGTTCTTC	CASSLDPPFLDSYNEQFF
many	TRBV7-8	TRBD2	TRBJ2-4	TGTGCCAGCAGCTTAGCGGGAGGGGTCCTCAAAAACATTCAGTACTTC	CASSLAGGVLKNIQYF
few	TRBV27	-	TRBJ1-1	TGTGCCAGCAGTTTAGGAAGCCCGGGCTCCACTGAAGCTTTCTTT	CASSLGSPGSTEAFF
-	TRBV4-1	-	TRBJ1-1	TGCGCCAGCGGCATGAACACTGAAGCTTTCTTT	CASGMNTEAFF
many	TRBV6-1	TRBD1	TRBJ2-2	TGTGCCAGCAGCTACAGGGGTCGCACCGGGGAGCTGTTTTTT	CASSYRGRTGELFF
-	TRBV5-3	-	TRBJ2-1	TGTGCCAGCAGCTTCGGACACCTAGGTACCTACGAGCAGTTCTTC	CASSFGHLGTYEQFF
-	TRBV12-3/TRBV12-4	-	TRBJ2-5	TGTGCCAGCAGCGCACCTCTAGCAAATGAGCAGTACTTC	CASSAPLANEQYF
-	TRBV10-2	-	TRBJ1-2	TGCGCCAGCATGGGGACGGACCGTTCCTATGGCTACACCTTC	CASMGTDRSYGYTF
-	TRBV7-9	TRBD1	TRBJ2-7	TGTGCCAGCAGCTTAGCGGGACAGGCGACCTACGAGCAGTACTTC	CASSLAGQATYEQYF
many	TRBV6-1	-	TRBJ2-1	TGTGCCAGCAGTGAAGGTGGCACTAGCTCGATTGACTTC	CASSEGGTSSIDF
medium-sized	TRBV7-8	TRBD1	TRBJ2-1	TGTGCCAGCAGCCCACAGGGGGCGCGCCAAGAGACCCAGTTCTTC	CASSPQGARQETQFF
-	TRBV7-8	-	TRBJ2-5	TGTGCCAGCAGATTAGCTCGCTTCAGGGGTCGCCTTCAAGAGACCCAGTACTTC	CASRLARFRGRLQETQYF
medium-sized	TRBV7-7	-	TRBJ2-5	TGTGCTAGCAGCCCGGCAGGGAGGAGTGGAGAGACCCAGTACTTC	CASSPAGRSGETQYF
-	TRBV27	-	TRBJ2-1	TGTGCCAGCAGTTGGGGCAGCTCCTACAATGAGCAGTTCTTC	CASSWGSSYNEQFF
few	TRBV6-5	TRBD2	TRBJ2-2	TGTGCCAGCAGTTCCCGGGGGGGCGACACCGGGGAGCTGTTTTTT	CASSSRGGDTGELFF
-	TRBV4-1	-	TRBJ2-1	TGCGCCAGCAGCCACGAAAGGACAAGCGGCGTAACCATCTACAATGAGCAGTTCTTC	CASSHERTSGVTIYNEQFF
few	TRBV27	TRBD1	TRBJ2-3	TGTGCCAGCAGAAGGACAGGGGGATTAACAGATACGCAGTATTTT	CASRRTGGLTDTQYF
-	TRBV7-3	-	TRBJ1-4	TGTGCCAGCAGCCCGTCGGATGATGTGGAGGAAAAACTGTTTTTT	CASSPSDDVEEKLFF
medium-sized	TRBV7-2	TRBD2	TRBJ2-3	TGTGCCAGCAGCTCGGGGACTATAAGGCTTACAGATACGCAGTATTTT	CASSSGTIRLTDTQYF
few	TRBV27	TRBD2	TRBJ2-1	TGTGCCAGCAGCTCCGGGGGGGTCTGGGATGAGCAGTTCTTC	CASSSGGVWDEQFF
-	TRBV27	-	TRBJ2-2	TGTGCCAGCAGTTTTGGTCTAATAACCGGGGAGCTGTTTTTT	CASSFGLITGELFF
-	TRBV6-2/TRBV6-3	TRBD1	TRBJ2-1	TGTGCCAGCAAGACCCGGGACAGGATTTACAATGAGCAGTTCTTC	CASKTRDRIYNEQFF
medium-sized	TRBV11-3	-	TRBJ2-5	TGTGCCAGCAGCTTAACCCATGAGCAGTACTTC	CASSLTHEQYF
-	TRBV27	TRBD2	TRBJ2-1	TGTGCCAGCCTTGAAAAGGCGGGGGCCTACAATGAGCAGTTCTTC	CASLEKAGAYNEQFF
medium-sized	TRBV12-3/TRBV12-4	TRBD1	TRBJ2-1	TGTGCCAGCACCGGACAGGGTCGGAATGAGCAGTTCTTC	CASTGQGRNEQFF
-	TRBV6-1	-	TRBJ2-7	TGTGCCAGCAGTCAAGCCCCGGACAGCTACGAGCAGTACTTC	CASSQAPDSYEQYF
medium-sized	TRBV12-3/TRBV12-4	TRBD1	TRBJ2-7	TGTGCCAGCACCCCTTCGACAGGGATTTACGAGCAGTACTTC	CASTPSTGIYEQYF
few	TRBV27	TRBD1	TRBJ2-1	TGTGCCAGCAGCGACGGGACAGGGGATAGTGAGCAGTTCTTC	CASSDGTGDSEQFF
-	TRBV12-3/TRBV12-4	TRBD2	TRBJ2-5	TGTGCCAGCAGTTTGGGAGGGAACTCCTACAATGAGCAGTACTTC	CASSLGGNSYNEQYF
many	TRBV7-6	-	TRBJ2-1	TGTGCCAGCAGCTTAGCGTTAGGCGGCCGTCCCTACGAGCAGTTCTTC	CASSLALGGRPYEQFF
medium-sized	TRBV11-3	TRBD2	TRBJ2-7	TGTGCCAGCGAGGGACTATCCTACGAGCAGTACTTC	CASEGLSYEQYF
-	TRBV11-2	TRBD1	TRBJ2-5	TGTGCCAGCATCGGGCCCGGGACAGACACCAATGAGCAGTACTTC	CASIGPGTDTNEQYF
few	TRBV11-3	-	TRBJ2-7	TGTGCCAGCAGCTTTGTCGGGGACGAGCAGTACTTC	CASSFVGDEQYF
medium-sized	TRBV6-1	TRBD2	TRBJ2-5	TGTGCCAGCAGTCGACGTACGGGACTAGCGGGCCAAGAGACCCAGTACTTC	CASSRRTGLAGQETQYF
-	TRBV27	-	TRBJ2-5	TGTGCCAGCAGTTTACCCTCGGACGCGGAGCAGTACTTC	CASSLPSDAEQYF
many	TRBV6-1	TRBD1	TRBJ2-1	TGTGCCAGCAGGAGGGACAGGGAGAGCTCCTACGAGCAGTTCTTC	CASRRDRESSYEQFF
medium-sized	TRBV25-1	-	TRBJ2-5	TGTGCCAGCAGTGAATGGCGCGTTGACAGACCAAAAGAGACCCAGTACTTC	CASSEWRVDRPKETQYF
few	TRBV5-1	-	TRBJ2-7	TGCGCCAGCAGCTTGGCCGCCGGGACTTACTACGAGCAGTACTTC	CASSLAAGTYYEQYF
once	TRBV19	-	TRBJ2-7	TGTGCCAGTCACGACAGCTACGAGCAGTACTTC	CASHDSYEQYF
medium-sized	TRBV6-6	-	TRBJ2-1	TGTGCCAGCAGTTACGCCGACTTCCGGTGGAACGAGCAGTTCTTC	CASSYADFRWNEQFF
-	TRBV6-5	-	TRBJ1-6	TGTGCCAGCAGTTACTCGGGGACTGCTTATAATTCACCCCTCCACTTT	CASSYSGTAYNSPLHF
-	TRBV10-3	TRBD1	TRBJ2-1	TGTGCCATCAGTGGAACAGGGGGCCACGAGCAGTTCTTC	CAISGTGGHEQFF
few	TRBV7-6	-	TRBJ2-1	TGTGCCAGCAGCCTCCCTTTCTTACAGTCGGAGGAAGGCTACAATGAGCAGTTCTTC	CASSLPFLQSEEGYNEQFF
-	TRBV7-9	TRBD1	TRBJ1-6	TGTGCCAGCAGCTTATACCAGGGGGCAAGGGATGAGCAGCACTTT	CASSLYQGARDEQHF